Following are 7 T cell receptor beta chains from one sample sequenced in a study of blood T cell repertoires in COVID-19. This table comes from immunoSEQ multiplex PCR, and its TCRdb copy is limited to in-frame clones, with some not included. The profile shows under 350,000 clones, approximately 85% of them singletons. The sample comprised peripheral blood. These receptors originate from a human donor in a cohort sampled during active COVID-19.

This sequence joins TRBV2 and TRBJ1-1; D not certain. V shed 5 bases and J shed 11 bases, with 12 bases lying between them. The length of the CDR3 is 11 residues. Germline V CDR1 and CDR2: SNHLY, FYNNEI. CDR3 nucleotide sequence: TGTGCCAGCAGTATACTTAAAGCGGCTTTCTTT. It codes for CASSILKAAFF.

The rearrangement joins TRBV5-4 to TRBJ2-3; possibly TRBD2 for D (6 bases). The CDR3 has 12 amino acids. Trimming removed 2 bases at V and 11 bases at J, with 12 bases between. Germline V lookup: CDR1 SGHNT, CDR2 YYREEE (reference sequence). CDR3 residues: CASSLGAEGQYF. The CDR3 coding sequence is TGTGCCAGCAGCTTAGGGGCGGAGGGGCAGTATTTT.

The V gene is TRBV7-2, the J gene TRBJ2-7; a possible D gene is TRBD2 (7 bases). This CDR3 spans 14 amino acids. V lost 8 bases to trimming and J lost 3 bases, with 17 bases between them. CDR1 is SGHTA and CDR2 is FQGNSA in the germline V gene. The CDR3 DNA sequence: TGTGCCAGCTCTTGGGGGGGGGCCGGCTACGAGCAGTACTTC. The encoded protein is CASSWGGAGYEQYF.

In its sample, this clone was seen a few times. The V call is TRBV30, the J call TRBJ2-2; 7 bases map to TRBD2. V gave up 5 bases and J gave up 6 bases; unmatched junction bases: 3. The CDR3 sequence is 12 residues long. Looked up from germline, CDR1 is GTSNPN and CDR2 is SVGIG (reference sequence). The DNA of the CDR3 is TGTGCCTGGGGACTAGAGGCCGGGGAGCTGTTTTTT. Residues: CAWGLEAGELFF.

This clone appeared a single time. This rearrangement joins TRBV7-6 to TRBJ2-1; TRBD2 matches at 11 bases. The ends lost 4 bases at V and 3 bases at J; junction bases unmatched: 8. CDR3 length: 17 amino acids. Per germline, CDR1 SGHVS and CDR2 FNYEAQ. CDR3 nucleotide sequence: TGTGCCAGCAGCTCCAACCTACTAGCGGGGGACTACAATGAGCAGTTCTTC. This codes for CASSSNLLAGDYNEQFF.

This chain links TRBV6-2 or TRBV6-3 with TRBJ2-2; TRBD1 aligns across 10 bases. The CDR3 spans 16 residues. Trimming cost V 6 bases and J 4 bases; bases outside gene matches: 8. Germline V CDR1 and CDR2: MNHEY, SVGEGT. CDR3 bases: TGTGCCAGCAGCCCCCGGACAGGGGGTGCCACCGGGGAGCTGTTTTTT. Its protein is CASSPRTGGATGELFF.

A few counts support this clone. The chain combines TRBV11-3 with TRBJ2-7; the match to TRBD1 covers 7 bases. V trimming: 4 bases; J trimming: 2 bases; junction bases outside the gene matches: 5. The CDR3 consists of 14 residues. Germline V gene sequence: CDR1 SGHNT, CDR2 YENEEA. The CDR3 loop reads CASSYAGTAYEQYF. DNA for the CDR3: TGTGCCAGCAGCTACGCCGGGACAGCCTACGAGCAGTACTTC.